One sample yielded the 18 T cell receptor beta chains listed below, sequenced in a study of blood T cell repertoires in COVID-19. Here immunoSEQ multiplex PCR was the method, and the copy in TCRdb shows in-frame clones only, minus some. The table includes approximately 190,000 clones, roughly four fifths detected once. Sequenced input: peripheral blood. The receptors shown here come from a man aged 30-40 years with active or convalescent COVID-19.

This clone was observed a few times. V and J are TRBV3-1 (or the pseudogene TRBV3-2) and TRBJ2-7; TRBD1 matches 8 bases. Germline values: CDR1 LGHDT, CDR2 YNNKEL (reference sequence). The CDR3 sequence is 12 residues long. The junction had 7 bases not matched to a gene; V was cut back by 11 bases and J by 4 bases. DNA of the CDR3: TGTGCCGCCGGGACAGGACGTTACGAGCAGTACGTC. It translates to CAAGTGRYEQYV.

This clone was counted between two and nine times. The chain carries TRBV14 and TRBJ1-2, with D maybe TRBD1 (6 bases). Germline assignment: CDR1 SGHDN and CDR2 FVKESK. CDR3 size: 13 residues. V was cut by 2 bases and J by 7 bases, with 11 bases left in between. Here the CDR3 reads CASSQFYRAGYTF. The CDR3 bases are TGTGCCAGCAGCCAATTCTACAGGGCTGGCTACACCTTC.

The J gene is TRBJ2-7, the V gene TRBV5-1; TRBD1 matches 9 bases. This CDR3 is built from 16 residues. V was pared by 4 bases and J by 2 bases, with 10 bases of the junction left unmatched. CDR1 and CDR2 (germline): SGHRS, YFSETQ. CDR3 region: CASSAGQGLRTYEQYF. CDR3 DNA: TGCGCCAGCAGCGCTGGACAGGGGTTAAGGACCTACGAGCAGTACTTC.

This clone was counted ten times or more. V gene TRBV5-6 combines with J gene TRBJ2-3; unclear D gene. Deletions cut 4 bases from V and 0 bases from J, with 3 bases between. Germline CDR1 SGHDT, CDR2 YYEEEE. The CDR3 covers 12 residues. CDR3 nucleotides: TGTGCCAGCAGCCAGAGCACAGATACGCAGTATTTT. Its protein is CASSQSTDTQYF.

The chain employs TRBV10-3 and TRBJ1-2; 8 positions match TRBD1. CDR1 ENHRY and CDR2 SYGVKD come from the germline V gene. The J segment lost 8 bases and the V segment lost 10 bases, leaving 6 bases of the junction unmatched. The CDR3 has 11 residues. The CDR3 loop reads CATGQGEGYTF. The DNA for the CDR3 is TGTGCCACCGGACAGGGCGAAGGCTACACCTTC.

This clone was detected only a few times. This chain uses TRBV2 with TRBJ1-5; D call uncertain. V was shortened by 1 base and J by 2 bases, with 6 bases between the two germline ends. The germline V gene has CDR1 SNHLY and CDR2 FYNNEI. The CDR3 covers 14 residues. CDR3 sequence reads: CASSEGFGNQPQHF. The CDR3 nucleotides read TGTGCCAGCAGTGAAGGTTTCGGCAATCAGCCCCAGCATTTT.

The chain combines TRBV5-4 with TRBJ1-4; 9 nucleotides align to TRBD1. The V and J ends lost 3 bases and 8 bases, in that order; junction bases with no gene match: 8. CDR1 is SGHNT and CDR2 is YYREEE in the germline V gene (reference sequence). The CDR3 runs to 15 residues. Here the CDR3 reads CASSSGDRVGEKLFF. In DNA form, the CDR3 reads TGTGCCAGCAGCTCGGGGGACAGGGTTGGCGAAAAACTGTTTTTT.

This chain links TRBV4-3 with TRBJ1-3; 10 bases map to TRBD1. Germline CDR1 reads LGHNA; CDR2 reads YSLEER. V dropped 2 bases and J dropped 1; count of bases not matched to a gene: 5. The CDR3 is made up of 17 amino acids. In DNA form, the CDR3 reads TGCGCCAGCAGCCAATCTCCGGGACAGGGGTCTGGAAACACCATATATTTT. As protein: CASSQSPGQGSGNTIYF.

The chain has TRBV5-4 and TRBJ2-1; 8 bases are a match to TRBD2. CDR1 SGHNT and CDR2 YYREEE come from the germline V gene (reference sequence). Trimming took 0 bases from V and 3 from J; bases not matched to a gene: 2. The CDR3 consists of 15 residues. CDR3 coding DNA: TGTGCCAGCAGCTTGGTAGCGGGGTACTACAATGAGCAGTTCTTC. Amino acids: CASSLVAGYYNEQFF. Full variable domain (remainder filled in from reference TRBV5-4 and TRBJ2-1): ETGVTQSPTHLIKTRGQQVTLRCSSQSGHNTVSWYQQALGQGPQFIFQYYREEENGRGNFPPRFSGLQFPNYSSELNVNALELDDSALYLCASSLVAGYYNEQFFGPGTRLTVL.

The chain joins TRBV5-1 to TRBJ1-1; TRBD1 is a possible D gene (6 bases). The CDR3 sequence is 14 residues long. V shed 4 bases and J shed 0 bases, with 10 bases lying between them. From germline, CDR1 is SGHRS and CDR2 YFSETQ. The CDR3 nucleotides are TGCGCCAGCAGCGAGGACAGAATGAACACTGAAGCTTTCTTT. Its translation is CASSEDRMNTEAFF. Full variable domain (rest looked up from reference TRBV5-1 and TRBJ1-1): KAGVTQTPRYLIKTRGQQVTLSCSPISGHRSVSWYQQTPGQGLQFLFEYFSETQRNKGNFPGRFSGRQFSNSRSEMNVSTLELGDSALYLCASSEDRMNTEAFFGQGTRLTVV.

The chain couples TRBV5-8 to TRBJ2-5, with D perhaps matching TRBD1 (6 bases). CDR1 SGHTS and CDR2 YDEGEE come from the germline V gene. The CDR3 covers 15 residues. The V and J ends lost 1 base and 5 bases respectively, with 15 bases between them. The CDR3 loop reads CASSLMDRFPETQYF. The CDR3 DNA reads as TGTGCCAGCAGCTTGATGGACAGATTCCCCGAGACCCAGTACTTC.

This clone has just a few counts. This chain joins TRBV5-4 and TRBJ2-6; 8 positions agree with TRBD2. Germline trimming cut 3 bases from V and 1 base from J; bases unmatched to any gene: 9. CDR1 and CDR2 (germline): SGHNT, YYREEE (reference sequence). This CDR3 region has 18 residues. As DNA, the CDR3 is TGTGCCAGCAGCTCCTCCGGGACTAGTTCATCTGGGGCCAACGTCCTGACTTTC. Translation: CASSSSGTSSSGANVLTF. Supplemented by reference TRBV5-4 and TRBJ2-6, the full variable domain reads ETGVTQSPTHLIKTRGQQVTLRCSSQSGHNTVSWYQQALGQGPQFIFQYYREEENGRGNFPPRFSGLQFPNYSSELNVNALELDDSALYLCASSSSGTSSSGANVLTFGAGSRLTVL.

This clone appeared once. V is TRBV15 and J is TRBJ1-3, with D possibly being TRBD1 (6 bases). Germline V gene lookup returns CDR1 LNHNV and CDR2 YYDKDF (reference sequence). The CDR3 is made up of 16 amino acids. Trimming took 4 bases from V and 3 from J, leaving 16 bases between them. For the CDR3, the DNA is TGTGCCACCAGCACGCTGGGGGGGGCTGGTGGAAACACCATATATTTT. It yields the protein CATSTLGGAGGNTIYF.

The DNA for the CDR3 is TGTGCCAGCAGCCGGCCCGGCGGGGAGCAGTACTTC. Amino acid sequence: CASSRPGGEQYF. The rearrangement links TRBV12-3 or TRBV12-4 to TRBJ2-7; perhaps TRBD2 as D (5 bases). The V end lost 6 bases, the J end lost 7 bases, and 13 bases lay between the germline ends. This CDR3 spans 12 amino acids.

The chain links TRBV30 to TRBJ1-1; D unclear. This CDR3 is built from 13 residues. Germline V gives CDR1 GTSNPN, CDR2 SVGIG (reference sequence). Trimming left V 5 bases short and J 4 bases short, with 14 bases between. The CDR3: CAWDEGLGTEAFF. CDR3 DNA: TGTGCCTGGGACGAGGGCCTGGGCACTGAAGCTTTCTTT. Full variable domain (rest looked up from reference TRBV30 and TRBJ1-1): SQTIHQWPATLVQPVGSPLSLECTVEGTSNPNLYWYRQAAGRGLQLLFYSVGIGQISSEVPQNLSASRPQDRQFILSSKKLLLSDSGFYLCAWDEGLGTEAFFGQGTRLTVV.

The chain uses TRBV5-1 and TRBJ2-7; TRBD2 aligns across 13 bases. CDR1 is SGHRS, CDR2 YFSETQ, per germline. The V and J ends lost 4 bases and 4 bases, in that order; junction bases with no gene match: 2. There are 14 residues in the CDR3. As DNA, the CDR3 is TGCGCCAGCAGCCAGGGACTAGCGGGATACGAGCAGTACTTC. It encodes CASSQGLAGYEQYF.

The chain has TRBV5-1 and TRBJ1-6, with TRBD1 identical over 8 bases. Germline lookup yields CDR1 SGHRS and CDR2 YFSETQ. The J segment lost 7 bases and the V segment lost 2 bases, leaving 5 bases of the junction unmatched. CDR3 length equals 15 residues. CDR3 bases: TGCGCCAGCAGCTTACCAGGGGGCGTCAATTCACCCCTCCACTTT. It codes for CASSLPGGVNSPLHF.

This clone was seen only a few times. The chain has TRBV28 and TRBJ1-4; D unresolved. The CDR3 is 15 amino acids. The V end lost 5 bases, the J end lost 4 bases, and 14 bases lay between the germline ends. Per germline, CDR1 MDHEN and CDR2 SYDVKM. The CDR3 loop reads CASSPAGGGNEKLFF. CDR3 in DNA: TGTGCCAGCAGTCCGGCGGGCGGAGGTAATGAAAAACTGTTTTTT. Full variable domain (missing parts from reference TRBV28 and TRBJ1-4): DVKVTQSSRYLVKRTGEKVFLECVQDMDHENMFWYRQDPGLGLRLIYFSYDVKMKEKGDIPEGYSVSREKKERFSLILESASTNQTSMYLCASSPAGGGNEKLFFGSGTQLSVL.